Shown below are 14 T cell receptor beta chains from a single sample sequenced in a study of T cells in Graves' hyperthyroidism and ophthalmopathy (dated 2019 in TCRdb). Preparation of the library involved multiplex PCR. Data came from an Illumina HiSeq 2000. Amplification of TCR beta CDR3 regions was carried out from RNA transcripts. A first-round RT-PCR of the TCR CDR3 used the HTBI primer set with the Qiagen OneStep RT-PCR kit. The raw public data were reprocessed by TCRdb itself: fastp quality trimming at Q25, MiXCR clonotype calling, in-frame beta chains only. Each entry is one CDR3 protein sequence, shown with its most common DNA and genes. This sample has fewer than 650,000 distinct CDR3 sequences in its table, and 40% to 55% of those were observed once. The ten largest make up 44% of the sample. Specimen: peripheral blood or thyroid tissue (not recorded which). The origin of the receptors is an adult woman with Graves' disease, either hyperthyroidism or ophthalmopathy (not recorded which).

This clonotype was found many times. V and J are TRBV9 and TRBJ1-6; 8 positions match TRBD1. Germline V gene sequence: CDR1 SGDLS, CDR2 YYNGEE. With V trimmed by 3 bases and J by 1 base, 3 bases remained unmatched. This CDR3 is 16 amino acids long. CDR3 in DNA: TGTGCCAGCAGCGATCGACAGGGGTCCTATAATTCACCCCTCCACTTT. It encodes CASSDRQGSYNSPLHF.

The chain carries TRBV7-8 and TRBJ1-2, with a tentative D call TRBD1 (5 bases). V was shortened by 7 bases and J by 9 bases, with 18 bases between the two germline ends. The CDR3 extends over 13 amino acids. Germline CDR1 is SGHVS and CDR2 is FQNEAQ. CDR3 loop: CASNTGTSISYTF. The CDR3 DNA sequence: TGTGCCAGCAACACCGGGACGTCAATAAGCTACACCTTC.

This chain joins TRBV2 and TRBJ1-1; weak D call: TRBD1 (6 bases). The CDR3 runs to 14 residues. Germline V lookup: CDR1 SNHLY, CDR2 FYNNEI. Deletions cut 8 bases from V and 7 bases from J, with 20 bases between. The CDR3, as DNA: TGTGCCAGCGGGAGACAGGTTTCGTATGGTGAAGCTTTCTTT. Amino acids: CASGRQVSYGEAFF.

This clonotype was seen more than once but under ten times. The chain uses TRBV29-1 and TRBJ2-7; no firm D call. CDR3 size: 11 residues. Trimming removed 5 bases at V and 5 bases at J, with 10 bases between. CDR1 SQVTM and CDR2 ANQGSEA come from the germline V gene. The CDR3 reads CSVLGPNEQYF. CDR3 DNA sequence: TGCAGCGTTCTCGGCCCCAACGAGCAGTACTTC.

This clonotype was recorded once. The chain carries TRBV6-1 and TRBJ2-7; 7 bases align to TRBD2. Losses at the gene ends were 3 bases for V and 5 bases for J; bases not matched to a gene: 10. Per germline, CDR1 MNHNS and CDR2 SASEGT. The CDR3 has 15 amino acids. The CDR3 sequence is CASSELGGQGNEQYF. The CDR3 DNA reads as TGTGCCAGCAGTGAGTTGGGAGGGCAGGGTAACGAGCAGTACTTC.

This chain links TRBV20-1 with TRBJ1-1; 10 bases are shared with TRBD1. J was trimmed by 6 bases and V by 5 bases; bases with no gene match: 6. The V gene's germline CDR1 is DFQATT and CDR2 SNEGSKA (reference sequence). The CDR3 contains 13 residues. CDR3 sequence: CSAWDRGSPEAFF. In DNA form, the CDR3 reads TGCAGTGCTTGGGACAGGGGCAGCCCTGAAGCTTTCTTT.

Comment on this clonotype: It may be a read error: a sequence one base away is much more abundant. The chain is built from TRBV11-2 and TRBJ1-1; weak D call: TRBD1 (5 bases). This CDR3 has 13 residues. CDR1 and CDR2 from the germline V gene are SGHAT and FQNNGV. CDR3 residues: CAGSPVRGTEAFF. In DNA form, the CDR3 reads TGTGCCGGCAGCCCAGTGAGGGGAACTGAAGCTTTCTTT.

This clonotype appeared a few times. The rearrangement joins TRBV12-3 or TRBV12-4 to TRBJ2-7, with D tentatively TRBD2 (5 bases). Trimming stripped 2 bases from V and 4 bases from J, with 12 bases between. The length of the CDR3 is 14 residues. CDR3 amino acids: CASSLFGGPYEQYF. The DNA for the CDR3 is TGTGCCAGCAGTTTATTCGGCGGGCCTTACGAGCAGTACTTC.

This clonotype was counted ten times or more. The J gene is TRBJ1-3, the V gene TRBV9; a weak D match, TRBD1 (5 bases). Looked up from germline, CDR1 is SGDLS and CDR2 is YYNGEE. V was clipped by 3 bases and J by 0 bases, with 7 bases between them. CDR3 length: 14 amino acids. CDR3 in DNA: TGTGCCAGCAGCGGGGGGGGCTCTGGAAACACCATATATTTT. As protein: CASSGGGSGNTIYF.

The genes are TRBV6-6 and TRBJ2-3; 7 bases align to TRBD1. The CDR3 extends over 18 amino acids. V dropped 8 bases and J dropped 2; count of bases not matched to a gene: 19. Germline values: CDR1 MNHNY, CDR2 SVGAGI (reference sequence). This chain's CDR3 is CASYRGRANYGYTDTQYF. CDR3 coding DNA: TGTGCCAGCTACAGGGGCAGGGCTAACTATGGCTACACAGATACGCAGTATTTT.

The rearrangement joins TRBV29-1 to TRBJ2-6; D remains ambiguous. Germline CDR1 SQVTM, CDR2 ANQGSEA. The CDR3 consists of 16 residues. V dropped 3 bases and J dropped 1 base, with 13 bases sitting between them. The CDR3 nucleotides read TGCAGCGTTGACGGGCAAGAAACTTCTGGGGCCAACGTCCTGACTTTC. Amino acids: CSVDGQETSGANVLTF.

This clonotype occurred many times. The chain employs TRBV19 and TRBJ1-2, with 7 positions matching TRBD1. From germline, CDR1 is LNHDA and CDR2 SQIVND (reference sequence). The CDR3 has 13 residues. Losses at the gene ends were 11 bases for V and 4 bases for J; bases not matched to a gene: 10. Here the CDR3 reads CAVSQGPSYGYTF. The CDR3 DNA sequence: TGTGCCGTCTCACAGGGGCCCTCCTATGGCTACACCTTC.

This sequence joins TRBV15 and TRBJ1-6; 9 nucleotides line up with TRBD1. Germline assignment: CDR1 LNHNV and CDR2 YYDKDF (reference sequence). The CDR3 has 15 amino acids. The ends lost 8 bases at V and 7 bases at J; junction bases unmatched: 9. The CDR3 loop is CATETDRGVNSPLHF. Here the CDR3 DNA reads TGTGCCACCGAAACTGACAGGGGGGTAAATTCACCCCTCCACTTT.

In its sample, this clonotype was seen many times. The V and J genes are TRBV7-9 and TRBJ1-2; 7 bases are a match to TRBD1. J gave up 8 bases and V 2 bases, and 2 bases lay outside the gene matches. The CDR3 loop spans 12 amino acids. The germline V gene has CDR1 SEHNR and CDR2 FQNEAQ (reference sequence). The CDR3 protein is CASSLHRGGYTF. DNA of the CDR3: TGTGCCAGCAGCTTACACAGGGGCGGCTACACCTTC.